The rows below give T cell receptor beta chains drawn from one sample of a study of T cell repertoires in cytomegalovirus infection. Their antigens are not known. TCRdb re-analysed the reads in MiXCR, keeping a single row per CDR3 protein. The sample lists 370,000 or so distinct CDR3 sequences; nearly 35% were seen once. This sample comprised cultured PBMCs, obtained from culture after CMV antigen stimulation. The receptors stem from a human donor in good health (CMV status not recorded). Some clones in this sample may be carry-over from other donors' samples. The CDR3 runs from the conserved cysteine through the conserved F or W. D genes are given only for firm matches. Size is omitted from some rows. Given values are once, few, many or a class for expanded clones.

v_gene	abundance	d_gene	j_gene	CDR3nt	CDR3aa
TRBV6-2/TRBV6-3	-	-	TRBJ1-1	TGTGCCAGCAGTCTACGCAGGGTAAAGAACACTGAAGCTTTCTTT	CASSLRRVKNTEAFF
TRBV7-8	few	TRBD2	TRBJ2-5	TGTGCCAGCAGCCCTAGAGGAATAGCGGGAGAGGTAGAGACCCAGTACTTC	CASSPRGIAGEVETQYF
TRBV18	-	TRBD1	TRBJ2-7	TGTGCCAGCTCACCTCTACCGGGACAGGGTATCAACGAGCAGTACTTC	CASSPLPGQGINEQYF
TRBV29-1	-	-	TRBJ2-3	TGCAGCGCGGGGAGAACTAGCACAGATACGCAGTATTTT	CSAGRTSTDTQYF
TRBV7-2	many	-	TRBJ2-5	TGTGCCAGCAGCTTCCGGGGGACGGGAGAGACCCAGTACTTC	CASSFRGTGETQYF
TRBV19	-	-	TRBJ2-6	TGTGCCAGTACAGGGACCGGATACTCTGGGGCCAACGTCCTGACTTTC	CASTGTGYSGANVLTF
TRBV27	few	-	TRBJ2-1	TGTGCCAGCAGTTTATCATGGAGTTACAATGAGCAGTTCTTC	CASSLSWSYNEQFF
TRBV7-2	many	TRBD2	TRBJ2-3	TGTGCCAGCAGCACGGGACTAGCGGGGGGCACAGATACGCAGTATTTT	CASSTGLAGGTDTQYF
TRBV20-1	-	TRBD1	TRBJ1-1	TGCAGTGCGACGAACCCTGTACAGGGGGCATCGCTTCACACTGAAGCTTTCTTT	CSATNPVQGASLHTEAFF
TRBV5-4	-	-	TRBJ1-5	TGTGCCAGCAGCTTGGGGGGCAAGTATAGCAATCAGCCCCAGCATTTT	CASSLGGKYSNQPQHF
TRBV20-1	-	-	TRBJ2-1	TGCAGTGCTAGAGAAGTAGACTCCTACAATGAGCAGTTCTTC	CSAREVDSYNEQFF
TRBV5-1	-	-	TRBJ2-3	TGCGCCAGCAGCTGGTACCCCGAGAGCGGAGGTTGGGCAGATACGCAGTATTTT	CASSWYPESGGWADTQYF
TRBV6-5	-	-	TRBJ2-4	TGTGCCAGCAGCCGAACAGGGATAAGGAACATTCAGTACTTC	CASSRTGIRNIQYF
TRBV7-2	-	TRBD2	TRBJ2-7	TGTGCCAGCAGCCGCGGACTAGCGGTTGCCTACGAGCAGTACTTC	CASSRGLAVAYEQYF
TRBV7-3	many	TRBD2	TRBJ2-3	TGTGCCAGCAGTTCCAGCGGGGGAGGCACAGATACGCAGTATTTT	CASSSSGGGTDTQYF
TRBV20-1	few	TRBD2	TRBJ2-3	TGCAGTGCAGACCTAGCGGGAGGAGTGGATACGCAGTATTTT	CSADLAGGVDTQYF
TRBV20-1	-	TRBD1	TRBJ1-5	TGCAGTGCGTCCCGACAGGGGAATAGCAATCAGCCCCAGCATTTT	CSASRQGNSNQPQHF
TRBV20-1	few	-	TRBJ1-5	TGCAGTGCTAAATTTTTTGACAGTCTCAATCAGCCCCAGCATTTT	CSAKFFDSLNQPQHF
TRBV27	-	-	TRBJ2-3	TGTGCCAGCAGTCACAGCTGGGCAGATACGCAGTATTTT	CASSHSWADTQYF
TRBV28	-	TRBD2	TRBJ2-5	TGTGCCAGCGAAACCTGGGGGGGCCAAGAGACCCAGTACTTC	CASETWGGQETQYF
TRBV27	-	TRBD2	TRBJ2-1	TGTGCCAGCAGTACCCCCCTAGCGGGCTCCTACAATGTGCAGTTCTTC	CASSTPLAGSYNVQFF
TRBV6-2/TRBV6-3	many	TRBD1	TRBJ1-5	TGTGCCAGCAGTACCGGACAGGGAGGAAATCAGCCCCAGCATTTT	CASSTGQGGNQPQHF
TRBV24-1	-	-	TRBJ1-4	TGTGCCACCAGTGATCAGAATAAACTGTTTTTT	CATSDQNKLFF
TRBV7-2	few	-	TRBJ2-7	TGTGCCAGCAGTCCCTTAGCCCGCACGAGGGAGCAGTACTTC	CASSPLARTREQYF
TRBV7-2	-	-	TRBJ1-3	TGTGCCAGCAGCTTAGCTCGGTATGCTGGAAACACCATATATTTT	CASSLARYAGNTIYF
TRBV25-1	-	TRBD1	TRBJ2-3	TGTGCCAGCAGTGAATTCAGGGACAGAGATACGCAGTATTTT	CASSEFRDRDTQYF
TRBV11-3	-	TRBD2	TRBJ2-3	TGTGCCAGCAGCTTCCCACTAGCGGGAGGGCCGACAGATACGCAGTATTTT	CASSFPLAGGPTDTQYF
TRBV6-5	few	TRBD2	TRBJ2-3	TGTGCCAGCAAAAAGCGCGGGACTAGCGGGGAGTATAGCACAGATACGCAGTATTTT	CASKKRGTSGEYSTDTQYF
TRBV20-1	-	TRBD1	TRBJ1-6	TGCAGTGCTAGGCGGGGGACAGGGGGCGCGTATAATTCACCCCTCCACTTT	CSARRGTGGAYNSPLHF
TRBV7-3	-	-	TRBJ1-1	TGTGCCAGCAGTGGGGGTCGGAACACTGAAGCTTTCTTT	CASSGGRNTEAFF
TRBV14	few	TRBD2	TRBJ2-1	TGTGCCAGCAGCCAGACTAGCGGGAGAACCTATGAGCAGTTCTTC	CASSQTSGRTYEQFF
TRBV4-3	-	TRBD1	TRBJ1-5	TGCGCCAGCAGCCAATTCGGGACAGGCCCACATCAGCCCCAGCATTTT	CASSQFGTGPHQPQHF
TRBV7-2	few	TRBD2	TRBJ2-3	TGTGCCAGCAGCTTCGAAGCGGGAGGGCCAGGAGATACGCAGTATTTT	CASSFEAGGPGDTQYF
TRBV7-9	few	-	TRBJ2-2	TGTGCCAGCACCCCCCGGGACTTGAGTATGGGGCTGTTTTTT	CASTPRDLSMGLFF
TRBV14	once	-	TRBJ1-1	TGTGCCAGCAGCCAAGAGGGGAATCCGAACACTGAAGCTTTCTTT	CASSQEGNPNTEAFF
TRBV6-1	few	-	TRBJ2-1	TGTGCCAGCCTTAGCGGCTCCTACAATGAGCAGTTCTTC	CASLSGSYNEQFF
TRBV12-3/TRBV12-4	-	-	TRBJ2-7	TGTGCCAGCACCGCCGGATGGAGCTCCAACGAGCAGTACTTC	CASTAGWSSNEQYF
TRBV9	few	TRBD2	TRBJ2-1	TGTGCCAGCAGCGTAGAGGGGACTAGTTACAATGAGCAGTTCTTC	CASSVEGTSYNEQFF
TRBV28	-	TRBD2	TRBJ2-1	TGTGCCAGCAGAAAAGGAAGCGGGGCCCGTGTTTACAATGAGCAGTTCTTC	CASRKGSGARVYNEQFF
TRBV11-2	-	-	TRBJ2-6	TGTGCCAGCAGCTCGCGCGGGGTGGGCTCTGGGGCCAACGTCCTGACTTTC	CASSSRGVGSGANVLTF
TRBV10-3	-	TRBD1	TRBJ1-2	TGTGCCATCAGTGAGTTTGGAGTCAGGGGGGACTATGGCTACACCTTC	CAISEFGVRGDYGYTF
TRBV27	-	-	TRBJ2-1	TGTGCCAGCAGAAGACAGGGGGCCCAAACTCCCCCCTCTACTAGCGGGAGTGGGAATGAGCAGTTCTTC	CASRRQGAQTPPSTSGSGNEQFF
TRBV7-7	few	-	TRBJ1-4	TGTGGGCAACCTTATGATGGGGCCTCTGAAAAACTGTTTTTT	CGQPYDGASEKLFF
TRBV19	once	-	TRBJ2-7	TGTGCCAGTAGTATTACCTCCTCAGGCTCCTACGAGCAGTACTTC	CASSITSSGSYEQYF
TRBV4-3	-	-	TRBJ2-2	TGCGCCAGCAGCCCATCCGGGACTCAGAACACCGGGGAGCTGTTTTTT	CASSPSGTQNTGELFF
TRBV7-4	-	-	TRBJ2-5	TGTGCCAGCAGCTTAGCGCTGGAAGAGACCCAGTACTTC	CASSLALEETQYF
TRBV19	-	TRBD1	TRBJ1-1	TGTGCCACCAAGAGACAGGGGAATACTGAAGCTTTCTTT	CATKRQGNTEAFF
TRBV6-2/TRBV6-3	-	-	TRBJ2-7	TGTGCCAGCGTTGGGGGCTACGAGCAGTACTTC	CASVGGYEQYF
TRBV7-2	many	TRBD2	TRBJ2-6	TGTGCCAGCAGCCCGAGGACTAGCGGGATTGTGCTCGGGGCCAACGTCCTGACTTTC	CASSPRTSGIVLGANVLTF
TRBV20-1	-	TRBD2	TRBJ2-5	TGCAGTGCTACTAGCGGAACGTACCAAGAGACCCAGTACTTC	CSATSGTYQETQYF
TRBV7-2	few	-	TRBJ2-1	TGTGCCAGCAGCTTAATGATACAGAGTGAGCAGTTCTTC	CASSLMIQSEQFF
TRBV7-2	many	TRBD1	TRBJ1-5	TGTGCCAGCAGCTTACAGGGGGCAAGCAATCAGCCCCAGCATTTT	CASSLQGASNQPQHF
TRBV2	-	-	TRBJ2-3	TGTGCCAGCAGTGACAGGCGCACAGATACGCAGTATTTT	CASSDRRTDTQYF
TRBV7-2	many	-	TRBJ2-5	TGTGCCAGCAGCTTAGGACGGGTTGAGACCCAGTACTTC	CASSLGRVETQYF